A single T cell receptor beta chain is shown here with its context. This receptor's antigen is unknown. Qualities for individual bases were not recorded, and no much larger clone is one base off. Collaborating institutions collected whole blood in K2EDTA tubes following their own protocols. Collaborator samples were shipped for TCRbeta analysis as frozen whole blood, isolated PBMCs, or DNA extracted from either sample type. This sample is part of a study of blood T cell repertoires in COVID-19 (dated by TCRdb to 2020 to 2021). With regard to the full study: Samples covering the acute and convalescent phases of COVID-19 were provided by collaborators in the United States, Italy and Spain. The prospective study material was composed of cDNA or gDNA derived from T cells, B-cell-depleted T cells, or PBMCs. Subjects who had been exposed to COVID-19, were actively infected with it, or had recovered from it provided the deeply sampled blood TCRbeta repertoires that made up the dataset. Samples were obtained from the ongoing ImmuneRACE study (first 160 participants) and from 1,254 subjects provided by 6 global collaborators. The repertoires were released in a freely available public database meant as a resource for research on the immune response to SARS-CoV-2. A de-identified subject ID, COVID-19 status, age in years and sex were almost always included in the sample metadata. Where HLA class I and class II types were available, the types were taken from metadata supplied by the sample provider, not from assay-based typing.

The CDR3 holds 14 amino acids from the cysteine to the phenylalanine. The read is trimmed to its CDR3 DNA, 42 bases read in frame from base 1. The CDR1 and CDR2 encoded by the germline V gene are SGHRS and YFSETQ. V ends up 3 bases short and J 6 bases short, with an unmatched junction base count of 8. TCRbeta CDR3 regions were amplified from genomic DNA using the immunoSEQ Assay, a bias-controlled multiplex PCR. Per the authors' processing: The number of nucleated cells in each sample was estimated from the amplification of reference gene primers within the assay. Sequence reads were collapsed and filtered to measure the absolute abundance of every unique TCRbeta CDR3 rearrangement. For each sample, productive Simpson clonality was calculated by taking the square root of Simpson's diversity index across productive rearrangements. Imported from immuneACCESS, the table was reduced by TCRdb to in-frame sequences with V and J called. These copies leave out some clones; in studies compared against another copy, an unresolved V gene accounts for under half, and the cause of the remainder is not known. That table furnishes V, J and clone size, whereas the DNA furnished D and trimming. This sample lists fewer than 80,000 clones; 70% to 80% were detected once. The top ten clonotypes cover about 5% of the sample.

Study-wide conclusions, independent of this receptor: Clinical and demographic metadata were provided uncurated, with the amount varying by source and participant.

This chain joins TRBV5-1 to TRBJ2-7, and 8 bases in between align with TRBD2. Sequencing input: peripheral blood. This sequence originates from a woman over 75 with active or convalescent COVID-19. The CDR3 protein sequence reads: CASSSAGVIAEQYF. The DNA sequence reads TGCGCCAGCAGCTCAGCGGGGGTCATCGCCGAGCAGTACTTC.